What follows describes a single T cell receptor beta chain. This CDR3 spans 13 amino acids. Germline lookup yields CDR1 DFQATT and CDR2 SNEGSKA (reference sequence). Trimming removed 5 bases from V and 3 bases from J; junction bases left unmatched: 0. The data originate from a study of T-cell reconstitution after alpha-beta-depleted transplantation in children. Unique molecular identifiers were incorporated during preparation of the TCRbeta library. TCRdb re-analysed the PCR reads in MiXCR, keeping a single row per CDR3 protein. The table includes 300,000 or so distinct CDR3 sequences, roughly 9.5% detected once.

The chain combines TRBV20-1 with TRBJ2-2; 10 positions agree with TRBD1. The receptor was derived from a human donor who donated a stem cell graft to a child with SCID. The input for sequencing was PBMCs from the stem cell graft donor, taken from the stem cell graft. CDR3 nucleotides: TGCAGTGCTGGGACAGGGGACACCGGGGAGCTGTTTTTT. It translates to CSAGTGDTGELFF.